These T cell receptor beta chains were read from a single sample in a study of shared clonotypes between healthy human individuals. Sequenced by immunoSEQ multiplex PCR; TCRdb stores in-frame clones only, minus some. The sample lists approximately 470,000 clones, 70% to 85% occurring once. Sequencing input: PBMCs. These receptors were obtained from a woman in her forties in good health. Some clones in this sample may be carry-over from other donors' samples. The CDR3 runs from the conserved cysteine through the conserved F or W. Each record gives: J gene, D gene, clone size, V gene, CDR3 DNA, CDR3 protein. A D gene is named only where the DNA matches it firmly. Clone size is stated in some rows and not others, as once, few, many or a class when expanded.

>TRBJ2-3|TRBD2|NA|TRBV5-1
TGCGCCAGCAGCTTAGCGGGACTCAGCACAGATACGCAGTATTTT
CASSLAGLSTDTQYF
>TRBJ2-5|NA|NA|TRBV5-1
TGCGCCAGCAGCGCCTTCCAAGAGACCCAGTACTTC
CASSAFQETQYF
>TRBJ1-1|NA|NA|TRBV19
TGTGCCAGTAGCCTCACAGGGAGGACTGAAGCTTTCTTT
CASSLTGRTEAFF
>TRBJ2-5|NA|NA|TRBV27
TGTGCCAGCAGTCTAGCCAACCAAGAGACCCAGTACTTC
CASSLANQETQYF
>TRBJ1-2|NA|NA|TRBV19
TGTGCCAGTAGTGTAAAAAAGTTCTCACCGGGGATCCATTATGGCTACACCTTC
CASSVKKFSPGIHYGYTF
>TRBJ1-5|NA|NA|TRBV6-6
TGTGCCAGCAGTTACCCGGGCAATCAGCCCCAGCATTTT
CASSYPGNQPQHF
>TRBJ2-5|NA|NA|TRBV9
TGTGCCAGCAGCGTAGACGAGGGAGAGACCCAGTACTTC
CASSVDEGETQYF
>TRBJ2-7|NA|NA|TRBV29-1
TGCAGCGTCGCACAGGTCGGTCGCTACGAGCAGTACTTC
CSVAQVGRYEQYF
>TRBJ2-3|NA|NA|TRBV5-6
TGTGCCAGCAGCTTCGGGCAGGGCACAGATACGCAGTATTTT
CASSFGQGTDTQYF
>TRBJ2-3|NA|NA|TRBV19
TGTGCCAGTAGTATGGGGGCTAGTGCTGATACGCAGTATTTT
CASSMGASADTQYF
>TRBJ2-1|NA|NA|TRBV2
TGTGCCAGCAGTCACGACCGGGACTCATTTCAGTTCTTC
CASSHDRDSFQFF
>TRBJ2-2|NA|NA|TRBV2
TGTGCCAGCAGTGAAGCGCGCAGGGTCGGGGAGCTGTTTTTT
CASSEARRVGELFF
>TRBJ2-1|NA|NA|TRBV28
TGTGCCAGCAGTTTAAGGCGGACGGCCTACAATGAGCAGTTCTTC
CASSLRRTAYNEQFF
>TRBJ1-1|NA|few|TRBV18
TGTGCCAGCTCACCACAGGGAGGGAACACTGAAGCTTTCTTT
CASSPQGGNTEAFF
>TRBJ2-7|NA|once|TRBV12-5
TGTGCTAGTGGTTTGGTACTGCTATACTACGAGCAGTACTTC
CASGLVLLYYEQYF
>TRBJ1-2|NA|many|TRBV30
TGTGCCTGGAGTCGCTTGCGGGACACCAACTATGGCTACACCTTC
CAWSRLRDTNYGYTF
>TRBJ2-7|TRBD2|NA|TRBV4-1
TGCGCCAGCAGCCAGGCCCCTACCTTAGTAGCGGGACCCTACGAGCAGTACTTC
CASSQAPTLVAGPYEQYF
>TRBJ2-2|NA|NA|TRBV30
TGTGCCTGGAGTGTGGGTCAGCCTAACACCGGGGAGCTGTTTTTT
CAWSVGQPNTGELFF
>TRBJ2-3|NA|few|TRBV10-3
TGTGCCATCAGGGGACCAGCCACAGATACGCAGTATTTT
CAIRGPATDTQYF
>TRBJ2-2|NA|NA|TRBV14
TGTGCCAGCAGCCAAGAGGGGCCCCGGGTGATAAACACCGGGGAGCTGTTTTTT
CASSQEGPRVINTGELFF
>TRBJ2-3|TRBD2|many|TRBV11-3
TGTGCCAGCAGCTTTTGGGGGGGTTCTCCAGATACGCAGTATTTT
CASSFWGGSPDTQYF
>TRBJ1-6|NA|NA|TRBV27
TGTGCCAGCAGTGCGGGACTGAGTAATTCACCCCTCCACTTT
CASSAGLSNSPLHF
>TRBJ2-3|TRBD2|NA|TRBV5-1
TGCGCCAGCTTTAGCGGGAGGGCCACAGATACGCAGTATTTT
CASFSGRATDTQYF
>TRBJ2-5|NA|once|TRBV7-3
TGTGCCAGCAGCCGAACGGGGAACGGTGAGGAGACCCAGTACTTC
CASSRTGNGEETQYF
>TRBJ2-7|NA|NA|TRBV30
TGTGCCTGGAGTTCGGCCTACGAGCAGTACTTC
CAWSSAYEQYF
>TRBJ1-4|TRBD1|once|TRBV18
TGTGCCAGCTCGTCCGGGACAGGGGGGGAAAAACTGTTTTTT
CASSSGTGGEKLFF
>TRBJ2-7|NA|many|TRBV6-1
TGTGCCAGCAATGGCTACGAGCAGTACTTC
CASNGYEQYF
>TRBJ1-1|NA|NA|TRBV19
TGTGCCAGTAGTATAGTCGGGGGGCGCGGGACTGAAGCTTTCTTT
CASSIVGGRGTEAFF
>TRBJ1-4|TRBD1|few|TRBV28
TGTGCCAGCAGAGAGGGACAGGGCTATTGGGGTGAAAAACTGTTTTTT
CASREGQGYWGEKLFF
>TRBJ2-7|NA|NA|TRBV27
TGTGCCAGCAGTTTACAGGGTCGCTCCTACGAGCAGTACTTC
CASSLQGRSYEQYF
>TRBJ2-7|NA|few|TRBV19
TGTGCCAGTAGTCCCAGGACTACCTTTCCCGTGGAGCAGTACTTC
CASSPRTTFPVEQYF
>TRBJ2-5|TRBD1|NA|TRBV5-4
TGTGCCAGCAGCTTGGAAACAGGGGGCGCAGAGACCCAGTACTTC
CASSLETGGAETQYF
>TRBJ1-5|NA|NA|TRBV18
TGTGCCAGCTCCACCGAGGGGCGCAATCAGCCCCAGCATTTT
CASSTEGRNQPQHF
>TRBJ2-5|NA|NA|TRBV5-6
TGTGCCAGCAGCCGCGGGCCCCAAGAGACCCAGTACTTC
CASSRGPQETQYF
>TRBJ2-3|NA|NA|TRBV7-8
TGTGCCAGCAGCTTATTTAGGGAGGCAGATACGCAGTATTTT
CASSLFREADTQYF
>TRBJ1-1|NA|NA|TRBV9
TGTGCCAGCAGCGTAGACCCAGGAGCTGAAGCTTTCTTT
CASSVDPGAEAFF
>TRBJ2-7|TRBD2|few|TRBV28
TGTGCCAGCAGTTTTCACACTAGCGGGAAATCCTACGAGCAGTACTTC
CASSFHTSGKSYEQYF
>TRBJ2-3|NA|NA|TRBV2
TGTGCCAGCAGTGAAGAGCGGTTCGGCACAGATACGCAGTATTTT
CASSEERFGTDTQYF
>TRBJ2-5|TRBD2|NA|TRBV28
TGTGCCAGCAGTTTTGGCGGGGGGTCAGAGACCCAGTACTTC
CASSFGGGSETQYF
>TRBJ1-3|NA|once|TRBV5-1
TGCGCCAGCAGCTTGGACTCAACCTCTGGAAACACCATATATTTT
CASSLDSTSGNTIYF
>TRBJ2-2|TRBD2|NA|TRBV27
TGTGCCAGCAGTCTAGCGGGAGCCGTCACCGGGGAGCTGTTTTTT
CASSLAGAVTGELFF
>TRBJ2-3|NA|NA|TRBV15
TGTGCCACCAGCAGAGATATAGCAAGCACAGATACGCAGTATTTT
CATSRDIASTDTQYF
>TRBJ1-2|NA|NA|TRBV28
TGTGCCAGCAGTTTGAAGGGCTATGGCTACACCTTC
CASSLKGYGYTF
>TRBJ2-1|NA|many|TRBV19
TGTGCCAGTAGTATGGTCGTGACTGAGCAGTTCTTC
CASSMVVTEQFF
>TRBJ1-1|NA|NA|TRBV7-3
TGTGCCAGCAGCTTAACGGCGGCGGGAGACACTGAAGCTTTCTTT
CASSLTAAGDTEAFF
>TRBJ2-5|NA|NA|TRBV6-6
TGTGCCAGCAGCTCCCAAAGGTGGGGACAAGAGACCCAGTACTTC
CASSSQRWGQETQYF